This T cell receptor beta chain appears in the sequencing data of a study of shared clonotypes between healthy human individuals. Overall study context: CD4 naive and CD4 memory each took three plates per donor, while CD8 naive took two and CD8 memory one.

Into CD45RA+ naive and CD45RA-negative memory subsets, the CD4+ cells were split. Regarding the study as a whole: Compared with clonotypes that all four donors shared, non-shared clonotypes had lower generation probabilities.

Trimming removed 5 bases from V and 1 base from J, with 16 bases in between. The CDR3 runs 15 residues. CDR1 is SGHNT, CDR2 YYREEE, per germline (reference sequence). Notes on this clone: Its antigen is as yet unknown.

The data were produced by immunoSEQ multiplex PCR, yet TCRdb's version contains in-frame clones alone and is incomplete. The table has some 2.3 million clones, more than 80% seen once; the top ten hold 0.39%. V is TRBV5-4 and J is TRBJ2-7; D is undetermined. The sequence derives from a man aged 18 to 35 in good health. Some clones in this sample may be carry-over from other donors' samples. Sequencing was performed on naive CD4+ T cells from PBMCs. The sample's subset: CD45RA+ positively selected. CDR3 protein: CASSVFGSESYEQYF. In DNA form, the CDR3 reads TGTGCCAGCAGTGTCTTCGGCAGCGAATCCTACGAGCAGTACTTC.